These T cell receptor beta chains were read from a single sample in a study of CD8+CD57+ T cells in acquired aplastic anemia. MiXCR, run by TCRdb on the reads, gives a single entry per CDR3 protein. Of about 160,000 distinct CDR3 sequences listed, about two thirds are singletons. The sequenced sample was sorted CD4+, CD8+, or CD8+CD57+ T cells (not recorded which) from PBMCs. Receptors were obtained from a human donor with aplastic anemia. CDR3s include the opening cysteine and the closing phenylalanine or tryptophan.

V	J	CDR3
TRBV7-3	TRBJ1-6	CASSLGNGSPLHF
TRBV2	TRBJ2-5	CASSEGSGTVGETQYF
TRBV5-6	TRBJ2-1	CASSSPLTSGSTSNEQFF
TRBV29-1	TRBJ2-6	CSVAKEGANVLTF
TRBV20-1	TRBJ2-7	CSATTDSYEQYF
TRBV29-1	TRBJ2-7	CSATLAGLSYEQYF
TRBV7-2	TRBJ2-3	CASSYDRGTDTQYF
TRBV10-3	TRBJ1-1	CAISDTGGLNTEAFF
TRBV29-1	TRBJ2-1	CSVETSGYNNEQFF
TRBV2	TRBJ1-1	CASSDPGQGTRGNTEAFF
TRBV20-1	TRBJ1-1	CSAKGGGLLF
TRBV19	TRBJ1-2	CASSSRTDGYTF
TRBV20-1	TRBJ2-7	CSARDLRGDEQYF
TRBV20-1	TRBJ2-5	CSAARTWMGKETQYF
TRBV7-9	TRBJ1-1	CASSLAGGGRDEAFF
TRBV2	TRBJ2-1	CASSEVLAGEDEQFF
TRBV20-1	TRBJ1-2	CSSYTGDGYTF
TRBV20-1	TRBJ1-1	CSAGQGRTEAFF
TRBV24-1	TRBJ2-5	CATGTGGAETQYF
TRBV19	TRBJ2-1	CASSIGGLTGEQFF
TRBV25-1	TRBJ1-4	CASRESGQINEKLFF
TRBV2	TRBJ1-2	CASSEYREPNYGYTF
TRBV5-1	TRBJ2-3	CASSLQPTGADTQYF
TRBV7-9	TRBJ1-2	CASSLVQGQGGYTF
TRBV12-3/TRBV12-4	TRBJ1-4	CASKGTDREKLFF
TRBV14	TRBJ2-7	CASSQVAGGPNEQYF
TRBV5-1	TRBJ1-2	CASSLAGDGNYGYTF